The source of this T cell receptor beta chain is a study of T cell repertoires and HLA-DP antigens. At the level of the study: Pre-culture CD4+ samples used 1,200 ng DNA versus about 200 ng for CD137+CD4+ sorts. Whole-study results and caveats: Against one allele, clones undetected before culture averaged around 40%; against the other, roughly 51%.

V shed 3 bases, J shed 11 bases, and the junction held 4 bases outside the gene matches. There are 12 residues in the CDR3. Germline V gene lookup returns CDR1 KGHSH and CDR2 LQKENI. Untouched CD4+ T cells were bead-isolated from PBMC at 95% to 98% purity. Here immunoSEQ multiplex PCR was the method, and the copy in TCRdb shows in-frame clones only, minus some. The sample holds about 89,000 clones, around nine tenths seen once. The table lists this clone with a count of one. The target antigen is unknown. The sample taken for sequencing was CD4+ T cells from PBMCs. The source is a man in his fifties in good health and CMV-seronegative. The rearrangement joins TRBV18 to TRBJ1-2; 9 nucleotides agree with TRBD1. CDR3 bases: TGTGCCAGCTCACCCGGGACAGGGCTGTACACCTTC. Encoded protein: CASSPGTGLYTF.